This T cell receptor beta chain was captured in a study of control samples from healthy donors and cancer patients. Produced via immunoSEQ multiplex PCR; TCRdb's table is partial and in-frame only. This table holds 40,000 to 45,000 clones, roughly 77% found once. V lost 0 bases and J 0 bases, leaving 9 bases between the germline ends. This CDR3 has 15 amino acids. CDR1 LGHNA and CDR2 YNFKEQ come from the germline V gene. The chain carries TRBV4-2 and TRBJ2-7; D not resolved. The material sequenced was formalin-fixed, paraffin-embedded tissue. The clonotype originates from a male donor with melanoma. The CDR3 bases are TGTGCCAGCAGCCAAGAAAACAGTGCCTCCTACGAGCAGTACTTC. Translating gives CASSQENSASYEQYF.